The text below deals with one T cell receptor beta chain. Its antigen is unidentified. The sample originates from a study of T cell responses to AZD1222 COVID-19 vaccine. Sequencing used immunoSEQ multiplex PCR; TCRdb keeps in-frame clones, though not all of them. The table shows approximately 74,000 clones, with roughly 85% occurring only once. Study-wide results and limits: At baseline, just a handful of AZD1222 recipients tested seropositive.

The CDR3 spans 12 residues. Looked up from germline, CDR1 is MDHEN and CDR2 is SYDVKM. Trimming stripped 5 bases from V and 6 bases from J, with 8 bases between. The source material was peripheral blood, sampled on day 0 of AZD1222 vaccination. This chain joins TRBV28 and TRBJ1-5; no definite D call. The source of this sequence is an adult in good health. The DNA of the CDR3 is TGTGCCAGCAGTATTTCGGGTCAGCCCCAGCATTTT. It encodes CASSISGQPQHF.